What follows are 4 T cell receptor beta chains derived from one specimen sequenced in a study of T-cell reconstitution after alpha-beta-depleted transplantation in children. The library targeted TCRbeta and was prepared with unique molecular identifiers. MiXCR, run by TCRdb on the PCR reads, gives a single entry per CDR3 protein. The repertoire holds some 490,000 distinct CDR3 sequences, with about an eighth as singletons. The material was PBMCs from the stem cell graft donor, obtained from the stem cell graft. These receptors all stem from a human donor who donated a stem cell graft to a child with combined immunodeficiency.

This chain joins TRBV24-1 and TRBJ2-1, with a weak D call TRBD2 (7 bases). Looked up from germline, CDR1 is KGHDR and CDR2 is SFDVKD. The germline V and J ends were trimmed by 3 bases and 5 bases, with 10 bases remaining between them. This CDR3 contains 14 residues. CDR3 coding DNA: TGTGCCACCAGTGATCCCGGGGGGCACAATGAGCAGTTCTTC. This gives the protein CATSDPGGHNEQFF.

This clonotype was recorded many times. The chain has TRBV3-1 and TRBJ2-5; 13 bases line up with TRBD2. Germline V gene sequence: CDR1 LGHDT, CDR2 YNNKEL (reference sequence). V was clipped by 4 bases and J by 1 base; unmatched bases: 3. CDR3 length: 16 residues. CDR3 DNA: TGTGCCAGCAGCCCTGGACTAGCGGGGGCCCAAGAGACCCAGTACTTC. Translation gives CASSPGLAGAQETQYF.

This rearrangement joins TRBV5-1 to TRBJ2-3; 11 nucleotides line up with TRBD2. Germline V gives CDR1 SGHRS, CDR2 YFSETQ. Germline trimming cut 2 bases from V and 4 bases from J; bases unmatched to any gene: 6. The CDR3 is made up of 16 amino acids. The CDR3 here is CASSFRLAGTADTQYF. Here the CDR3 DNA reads TGCGCCAGCAGCTTTCGACTAGCGGGAACAGCAGATACGCAGTATTTT.

CDR3 nucleotides: TGCAGTGCTAGAGAACGTCGACCGAATCAGGGCTCCGATGAGCAGTTCTTC. Protein: CSARERRPNQGSDEQFF. The rearrangement uses TRBV20-1 and TRBJ2-1; D might be TRBD1 (5 bases). Germline-derived CDR1 and CDR2 are DFQATT and SNEGSKA (reference sequence). CDR3 length: 17 residues. Trimming cost V 0 bases and J 8 bases, with 23 bases left between them.